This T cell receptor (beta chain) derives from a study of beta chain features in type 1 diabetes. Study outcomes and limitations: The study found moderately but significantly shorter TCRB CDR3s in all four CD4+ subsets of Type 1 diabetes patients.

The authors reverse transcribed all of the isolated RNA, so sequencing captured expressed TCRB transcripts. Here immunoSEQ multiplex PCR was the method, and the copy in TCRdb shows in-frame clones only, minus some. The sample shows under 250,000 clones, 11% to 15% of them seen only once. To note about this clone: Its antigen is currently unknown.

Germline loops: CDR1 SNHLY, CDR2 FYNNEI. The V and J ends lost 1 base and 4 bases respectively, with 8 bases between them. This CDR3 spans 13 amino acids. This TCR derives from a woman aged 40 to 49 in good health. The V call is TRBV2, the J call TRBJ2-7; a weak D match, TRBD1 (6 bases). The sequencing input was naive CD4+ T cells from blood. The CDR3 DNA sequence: TGTGCCAGCAGTGAAGGGACAGCTTACGAGCAGTACTTC. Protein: CASSEGTAYEQYF.